This TCR beta chain was sequenced during a study of post-analysis software for immune sequencing data. General study results and limits: Those samples that were prepared in the same batch co-clustered strongly by F measure. The five TRBV segments detected at higher frequency in patients than in controls included TRBV5-6, TRBV5-1 and TRBV20-1.

The CDR3 has 17 residues. The germline V gene has CDR1 LGHDT and CDR2 YNNKEL (reference sequence). Turning to this clonotype: Its cognate antigen is unknown.

Incorporated into the TCR beta cDNA libraries were unique molecular identifiers, which served to reduce PCR and sequencing biases. Researchers reported a few hundred thousand cDNA molecules coming from around 1 to 9.1 million T cells. TCRdb reanalysed the PCR reads using MiXCR and keeps one entry per CDR3 protein. The table records about 540,000 distinct CDR3 sequences, 34% of them present only once. V usage is TRBV3-1 and J usage is TRBJ2-4, with TRBD2 matching 12 bases. The DNA end lines up better with TRBJ2-5; the J call may be wrong. The TCR comes from a girl aged 2-17 years with multiple sclerosis. Sequenced input: blood. In DNA, the CDR3 is TGTGCCAGCAGCCAAGATCCTGGACTAGCGGGGCAAGAGACCCAGTACTTC. This encodes CASSQDPGLAGQETQYF.